These 9 T cell receptor beta chains were sequenced from one sample in a study of cytomegalovirus exposure and HLA in healthy donors (dated by TCRdb to about 2017). Receptor libraries were prepared by the immunoSEQ multiplex PCR assay. For the multiplex PCR, a mixture combining 60 forward primers for TCR Vbeta segments and 13 reverse primers for TCR Jbeta segments was used. TCRdb holds this immuneACCESS table with in-frame rearrangements only. Some clones are missing; in checked studies, unresolved V genes explain under half, and the rest has no known cause. In all, the sample holds 110,000 to 150,000 clones, and approximately 83% of those were seen once. The ten most abundant clones make up around 1.7% of the sample. The sequenced material came from PBMCs. The receptors were sampled from a woman aged 40-49 years in good health and CMV-seronegative.

The V gene is TRBV5-1, the J gene TRBJ2-7, with 10 bases fitting TRBD1. Germline loops: CDR1 SGHRS, CDR2 YFSETQ. J gave up 4 bases and V 6 bases, and 13 bases lay outside the gene matches. The CDR3 totals 16 residues. CDR3: CASTINPGTGVYEQYF. DNA for the CDR3: TGCGCCAGCACAATAAACCCGGGGACAGGGGTGTACGAGCAGTACTTC.

The chain recombines TRBV4-1 with TRBJ1-2; D uncertain. The CDR3 extends over 11 amino acids. The germline V gene encodes CDR1 MGHRA and CDR2 YSYEKL. Deletions cut 4 bases from V and 5 bases from J, with 5 bases between. CDR3 sequence reads: CASSRGYGYTF. DNA for the CDR3: TGCGCCAGCAGCCGAGGATATGGCTACACCTTC.

The rearrangement links TRBV6-1 to TRBJ2-1, with D possibly being TRBD2 (5 bases). Germline V lookup: CDR1 MNHNS, CDR2 SASEGT. Trimming took 2 bases from V and 8 from J, leaving 19 bases between them. The length of the CDR3 is 16 residues. The CDR3 nucleotides read TGTGCCAGCAGTGAACGGCCTAGCTCGGAGGAGGATGAGCAGTTCTTC. Protein product: CASSERPSSEEDEQFF.

This chain uses TRBV7-8 with TRBJ1-1; 8 bases align to TRBD1. The germline gives CDR1 SGHVS, CDR2 FQNEAQ. The CDR3 has 14 residues. The junction had 4 bases not matched to a gene; V was cut back by 1 base and J by 6 bases. CDR3 in DNA: TGTGCCAGCAGCTTAGGCGAGGACAGGGCTGAAGCTTTCTTT. It is translated as CASSLGEDRAEAFF.

The chain couples TRBV4-1 to TRBJ2-3; D possibly corresponds to TRBD1 (7 bases). The length of the CDR3 is 15 residues. With 5 bases removed from V and 7 bases from J, the gap between germline ends came to 19 bases. Germline V lookup: CDR1 MGHRA, CDR2 YSYEKL. The CDR3 bases are TGCGCCAGCAGCTTCCCGGCCAGGGGGGTAAATACGCAGTATTTT. As protein: CASSFPARGVNTQYF.

The genes are TRBV19 and TRBJ1-4; D call uncertain. Between the trimmed V and J ends, which lost 4 bases and 2 bases, there was a span of 8 bases. The CDR3 has 14 residues. Germline V gives CDR1 LNHDA, CDR2 SQIVND (reference sequence). For the CDR3, the DNA is TGTGCCAGTAGTAGGTACGGTACTAATGAAAAACTGTTTTTT. Encoded protein: CASSRYGTNEKLFF.

The chain recombines TRBV11-3 with TRBJ1-3; 7 bases map to TRBD1. This CDR3 has 13 residues. J lost 8 bases, V lost 5 bases, and 6 bases had no gene match. Germline CDR1 reads SGHNT; CDR2 reads YENEEA. CDR3 sequence: CASSPRQGDTIYF. The CDR3 region has the DNA TGTGCCAGCAGCCCCCGACAGGGAGACACCATATATTTT.

The chain's CDR3 is CASSFSRGYYEQYF. DNA for the CDR3: TGTGCCAGCAGCTTCTCTAGAGGTTACTACGAGCAGTACTTC. This chain joins TRBV11-2 and TRBJ2-7; D ambiguous. V dropped 3 bases and J dropped 3 bases, with 12 bases sitting between them. CDR1 and CDR2 (germline): SGHAT, FQNNGV. The CDR3 sequence is 14 residues long.

This clone was detected a few times. The gene calls are TRBV10-3 and TRBJ2-5; 16 positions agree with TRBD2. This CDR3 region has 16 residues. V was pared by 6 bases and J by 5 bases, with 6 bases of the junction left unmatched. The germline V gene encodes CDR1 ENHRY and CDR2 SYGVKD. DNA of the CDR3: TGTGCCATCAGGGGGACTAGCGGGGGGGCCTTGGAGACCCAGTACTTC. As protein: CAIRGTSGGALETQYF.